This T cell receptor beta chain was sequenced in a study of cytomegalovirus exposure and HLA in healthy donors. Study at large: Most donors, roughly 77% of around 400 genotyped, fell in the Caucasian-associated ancestry cluster.

Findings and limits, study-wide: TRBV6-2, TRBV6-3 and some other V segments were excluded as indistinguishable. The later analysis indicated that the majority of CMV-associated TCR beta chains appeared HLA-restricted.

Of note for this clone: What it binds is unknown.

The CDR3 totals 15 residues. V shed 0 bases and J 3 bases; nucleotides not matched to a gene: 4. Germline V lookup: CDR1 SQVTM, CDR2 ANQGSEA. Primers for the PCR totalled 60 Vbeta and 13 Jbeta. Some clones are missing from TCRdb's copy, which holds only in-frame ones; the method was immunoSEQ multiplex PCR. The sample consists of approximately 130,000 clones, around 80% of them appearing once. Specimen: PBMCs. The chain uses TRBV29-1 and TRBJ2-2; 7 bases fit TRBD1. The sequence was obtained from a woman between 50 and 59 years old in good health and CMV-seronegative. Here the CDR3 reads CSVEDRDSYTGELFF. Written as DNA, the CDR3 is TGCAGCGTTGAAGACCGGGACAGTTACACCGGGGAGCTGTTTTTT.